Presented here are 29 T cell receptor beta chains from one specimen sequenced in a study of cytomegalovirus exposure and HLA in healthy donors. Produced via immunoSEQ multiplex PCR; TCRdb's table is partial and in-frame only. This table has 150,000 to 200,000 clones, around 81% appearing once. The specimen sequenced was PBMCs. Source of these receptors: a man aged 25-40 years in good health and CMV-seropositive.

The gene calls are TRBV10-1 and TRBJ2-7; TRBD1 might be the D (6 bases). Germline V lookup: CDR1 WNHNN, CDR2 SYGVQD (reference sequence). The V gene lost 2 bases and the J gene lost 4 bases, with 9 bases spanning the gap. The length of the CDR3 is 13 residues. The CDR3 sequence: CASSEGGRYEQYF. In DNA, the CDR3 is TGCGCCAGCAGTGAGGGGGGCAGATACGAGCAGTACTTC.

The gene calls are TRBV29-1 and TRBJ1-1; 10 bases are a match to TRBD1. The J segment lost 4 bases and the V segment lost 2 bases, leaving 1 base of the junction unmatched. Per the germline V gene, CDR1 is SQVTM and CDR2 is ANQGSEA. This CDR3 comprises 13 residues. CDR3 bases: TGCAGCGTTGAATGGGACAGGGGCACTGAAGCTTTCTTT. This encodes CSVEWDRGTEAFF. Variable domain in full (rest from reference TRBV29-1 and TRBJ1-1): SAVISQKPSRDICQRGTSLTIQCQVDSQVTMMFWYRQQPGQSLTLIATANQGSEATYESGFVIDKFPISRPNLTFSTLTVSNMSPEDSSIYLCSVEWDRGTEAFFGQGTRLTVV.

This clone was observed once. This chain connects TRBV7-2 to TRBJ2-3; D gene uncertain. Germline CDR1 reads SGHTA; CDR2 reads FQGNSA. This CDR3 is 15 amino acids long. V was pared by 4 bases and J by 0 bases, with 11 bases between. The CDR3 sequence is CASSSTQSSTDTQYF. CDR3 coding DNA: TGTGCCAGCAGCTCAACCCAGTCTAGCACAGATACGCAGTATTTT.

V usage is TRBV5-1 and J usage is TRBJ1-2; TRBD1 agrees at 7 bases. The V segment lost 4 bases and the J segment 7 bases; nucleotides outside the gene matches: 10. The CDR3 spans 14 residues. Germline-derived CDR1 and CDR2 are SGHRS and YFSETQ. The CDR3 nucleotides are TGCGCCAGCAGCGACAGACAGGGTTCCGGTGGCTACACCTTC. Translated: CASSDRQGSGGYTF. Full variable domain (remainder filled in from reference TRBV5-1 and TRBJ1-2): KAGVTQTPRYLIKTRGQQVTLSCSPISGHRSVSWYQQTPGQGLQFLFEYFSETQRNKGNFPGRFSGRQFSNSRSEMNVSTLELGDSALYLCASSDRQGSGGYTFGSGTRLTVV.

The V and J genes are TRBV6-5 and TRBJ2-2; no firm D call. CDR3 length equals 15 residues. Germline CDR1 is MNHEY and CDR2 is SVGAGI. The ends were cut back, 2 bases at V and 2 bases at J, with 9 bases in the middle. DNA of the CDR3: TGTGCCAGCAGTTACGAACTATATAACACCGGGGAGCTGTTTTTT. Its protein is CASSYELYNTGELFF.

This clone was seen at least ten times. The chain employs TRBV6-5 and TRBJ2-7, with D perhaps TRBD2 (7 bases). The CDR3 has 16 residues. V was cut by 0 bases and J by 2 bases, with 14 bases left in between. Germline CDR1 is MNHEY and CDR2 is SVGAGI. Written as DNA, the CDR3 is TGTGCCAGCAGTTACTCGGGGGGGGCCACCCCCTACGAGCAGTACTTC. It is translated as CASSYSGGATPYEQYF.

This sequence joins TRBV11-2 and TRBJ1-5; 9 nucleotides align to TRBD1. Germline V CDR1 and CDR2: SGHAT, FQNNGV. V lost 4 bases, J lost 5 bases, and 6 bases stayed unmatched. CDR3 size: 15 residues. CDR3 DNA: TGTGCCAGCAGCTCCGGGACAGGGTCGCATCAGCCCCAGCATTTT. Its protein product is CASSSGTGSHQPQHF.

This chain's CDR3 is CASSQSPGLQYNEQFF. CDR3 coding DNA: TGCGCCAGCAGCCAGTCCCCGGGACTTCAATACAATGAGCAGTTCTTC. The J gene is TRBJ2-1, the V gene TRBV4-1, with D perhaps TRBD2 (6 bases). Trimming stripped 3 bases from V and 4 bases from J, with 16 bases between. Germline V gives CDR1 MGHRA, CDR2 YSYEKL. This CDR3 comprises 16 residues.

J is TRBJ1-6 and V is TRBV7-9; D might be TRBD1 (6 bases). Between the trimmed V and J ends, which lost 7 bases and 6 bases, there was a span of 19 bases. The CDR3 covers 16 residues. Germline V gene lookup returns CDR1 SEHNR and CDR2 FQNEAQ (reference sequence). The CDR3 nucleotides are TGTGCCAGCACCCCGGTCGGGACACACCTTAATTCACCCCTCCACTTT. Protein product: CASTPVGTHLNSPLHF. The variable domain in full, completed from reference TRBV7-9 and TRBJ1-6, reads DTGVSQNPRHKITKRGQNVTFRCDPISEHNRLYWYRQTLGQGPEFLTYFQNEAQLEKSRLLSDRFSAERPKGSFSTLEIQRTEQGDSAMYLCASTPVGTHLNSPLHFGNGTRLTVT.

This rearrangement joins TRBV5-3 to TRBJ2-3; 7 bases are a match to TRBD2. TRBV5-3 is known as an ORF, though its function is uncertain. V shed 2 bases, J shed 0 bases, and the junction held 6 bases outside the gene matches. The CDR3 runs to 16 residues. CDR3 residues: CARSFGLDFSTDTQYF. The DNA for the CDR3 is TGTGCCAGAAGCTTTGGACTAGATTTTAGCACAGATACGCAGTATTTT.

The chain carries TRBV6-4 and TRBJ2-3; D unresolved. V lost 2 bases and J 3 bases, leaving 6 bases between the germline ends. The CDR3 is made up of 13 amino acids. The germline gives CDR1 MRHNA, CDR2 SNTAGT. The CDR3 sequence: CASSDTETDTQYF. For the CDR3, the DNA is TGTGCCAGCAGTGACACAGAGACAGATACGCAGTATTTT.

The V call is TRBV6-6, the J call TRBJ2-3; TRBD2 matches 8 bases. The V gene's germline CDR1 is MNHNY and CDR2 SVGAGI (reference sequence). Germline trimming cut 5 bases from V and 2 bases from J; bases unmatched to any gene: 3. The CDR3 has 14 amino acids. DNA for the CDR3: TGTGCCAGCAGTCCGCGGGGGGACACAGATACGCAGTATTTT. Protein: CASSPRGDTDTQYF.

The rearrangement uses TRBV2 and TRBJ2-1; 10 positions match TRBD1. This CDR3 is built from 16 residues. Germline CDR1 reads SNHLY; CDR2 reads FYNNEI. V was clipped by 7 bases and J by 3 bases; unmatched bases: 9. Here the CDR3 reads CASTKIRDRGYNEQFF. CDR3 nucleotides: TGTGCCAGCACCAAGATCCGGGACAGGGGCTACAATGAGCAGTTCTTC.

The chain recombines TRBV6-5 with TRBJ2-1, with a possible D match to TRBD2 (6 bases). V gave up 6 bases and J gave up 9 bases, with 15 bases separating them. The germline gives CDR1 MNHEY, CDR2 SVGAGI. The CDR3 covers 13 residues. The DNA of the CDR3 is TGTGCCAGCAGCCCCGGGGGACGCCTTGAGCAGTTCTTC. This encodes CASSPGGRLEQFF.

The sample holds a few counts of this clone. The chain recombines TRBV5-1 with TRBJ2-1, with TRBD2 as a possible D gene (5 bases). The germline V gene has CDR1 SGHRS and CDR2 YFSETQ. The CDR3 loop spans 14 amino acids. Trimming left V 0 bases short and J 6 bases short, with 10 bases between. Written as DNA, the CDR3 is TGCGCCAGCAGCTTGGTTGCGGGTGGCAATGAGCAGTTCTTC. Encoded protein: CASSLVAGGNEQFF.

The rearrangement joins TRBV2 to TRBJ2-7; 7 nucleotides agree with TRBD1. The CDR3 covers 14 residues. V gave up 1 base and J gave up 6 bases; unmatched junction bases: 6. Germline CDR1 reads SNHLY; CDR2 reads FYNNEI. Here the CDR3 reads CASSEDPGGAEQYF. CDR3 DNA sequence: TGTGCCAGCAGTGAAGATCCAGGGGGAGCCGAGCAGTACTTC.

This sequence joins TRBV7-9 and TRBJ1-1; D is unresolved. The V gene's germline CDR1 is SEHNR and CDR2 FQNEAQ (reference sequence). Trimming took 5 bases from V and 5 from J, leaving 15 bases between them. The length of the CDR3 is 14 residues. CDR3 bases: TGTGCCAGCAGCCCACAGACTCGGAGGACTGAAGCTTTCTTT. It yields the protein CASSPQTRRTEAFF.

V usage is TRBV27 and J usage is TRBJ2-1; 7 bases line up with TRBD1. The V and J ends lost 6 bases and 3 bases, in that order; junction bases with no gene match: 5. The CDR3 is made up of 14 amino acids. Germline V gene sequence: CDR1 MNHEY, CDR2 SMNVEV (reference sequence). The CDR3 DNA reads TGTGCCAGCAGACCAGGGGGAATCTACAATGAGCAGTTCTTC. This gives the protein CASRPGGIYNEQFF.

CDR3 residues: CAVPNGDGETQYF. The CDR3 nucleotides read TGTGCCGTACCGAACGGTGACGGGGAGACCCAGTACTTC. V usage is TRBV7-9 and J usage is TRBJ2-5; no definite D call. V lost 11 bases to trimming and J lost 5 bases, with 18 bases between them. CDR3 length equals 13 residues. Looked up from germline, CDR1 is SEHNR and CDR2 is FQNEAQ (reference sequence).

V usage is TRBV4-2 and J usage is TRBJ1-2; 8 bases map to TRBD1. The CDR3 runs 18 residues. The germline V gene has CDR1 LGHNA and CDR2 YNFKEQ. V shed 0 bases and J 4 bases; nucleotides not matched to a gene: 13. The DNA for the CDR3 is TGTGCCAGCAGCCAAGATATGTCGGACAGGGCGTTTTTCTATGGCTACACCTTC. Protein sequence: CASSQDMSDRAFFYGYTF.

CDR3 nucleotides: TGTGCCAGTAGTATAGTAGCAGGGGCCGAGACCCAGTACTTC. Its protein product is CASSIVAGAETQYF. The rearrangement joins TRBV19 to TRBJ2-5, with a possible D match to TRBD1 (6 bases). The CDR3 consists of 14 residues. Germline V lookup: CDR1 LNHDA, CDR2 SQIVND (reference sequence). Trimming cost V 1 base and J 5 bases, with 11 bases left between them.

The chain recombines TRBV7-2 with TRBJ2-7; D is possibly TRBD1 (6 bases). Trimming shortened V by 5 bases and J by 1 base, and 15 bases separated the two germline ends. Germline CDR1 reads SGHTA; CDR2 reads FQGNSA. The length of the CDR3 is 15 residues. The CDR3 loop is CASSIEQGRSYEQYF. Written as DNA, the CDR3 is TGTGCCAGCAGCATAGAACAGGGCCGATCCTACGAGCAGTACTTC.

This clone was seen a few times. CDR3 in amino acids: CASSTDSLETQYF. The CDR3 nucleotides read TGTGCCAGCAGTACGGACAGCCTAGAGACCCAGTACTTC. The V and J genes are TRBV6-5 and TRBJ2-5; perhaps TRBD1 as D (6 bases). V was shortened by 5 bases and J by 4 bases, with 11 bases between the two germline ends. The length of the CDR3 is 13 residues. The germline V gene has CDR1 MNHEY and CDR2 SVGAGI.

The V and J genes are TRBV11-2 and TRBJ2-2; TRBD2 is a possible D gene (6 bases). CDR3 length: 13 residues. Trimming cost V 0 bases and J 9 bases, with 8 bases left between them. Germline V gene sequence: CDR1 SGHAT, CDR2 FQNNGV. The chain's CDR3 is CASSLDRERELFF. The DNA for the CDR3 is TGTGCCAGCAGCTTAGATCGGGAGAGGGAGCTGTTTTTT.

The table lists this clone with a few counts. This chain joins TRBV25-1 and TRBJ1-2; the D is unclear. This CDR3 is 12 amino acids long. V lost 11 bases and J lost 0, with 10 bases in between. Germline V gene data show CDR1 as MGHDK and CDR2 as SYGVNS. The CDR3 is CASGEPNYGYTF. CDR3 DNA sequence: TGTGCCTCCGGGGAACCTAACTATGGCTACACCTTC.

The rearrangement uses TRBV9 and TRBJ1-3; TRBD1 matches 7 bases. The CDR3 sequence is 14 residues long. Germline V lookup: CDR1 SGDLS, CDR2 YYNGEE. V was pared by 3 bases and J by 2 bases, with 2 bases of the junction left unmatched. The DNA for the CDR3 is TGTGCCAGCAGCGCACAGGGGCCTGGAAACACCATATATTTT. Protein sequence: CASSAQGPGNTIYF.

V is TRBV7-2 and J is TRBJ2-7; 7 bases fit TRBD2. Losses at the gene ends were 1 base for V and 1 base for J; bases not matched to a gene: 4. The CDR3 runs to 15 residues. Germline V gene lookup returns CDR1 SGHTA and CDR2 FQGNSA. CDR3 sequence (DNA): TGTGCCAGCAGCTTAGACTTGGGGGGGTCCTACGAGCAGTACTTC. Translated: CASSLDLGGSYEQYF.

V gene TRBV18 combines with J gene TRBJ2-7; 7 bases are shared with TRBD1. With 0 bases clipped from V and 0 bases from J, the junction kept 8 bases outside the gene matches. The germline gives CDR1 KGHSH, CDR2 LQKENI. The CDR3 runs to 17 residues. CDR3 bases: TGTGCCAGCTCACCACCTTCTTGGGCAGGGGGCTCCTACGAGCAGTACTTC. It codes for CASSPPSWAGGSYEQYF.

The genes are TRBV5-5 and TRBJ2-7, with D possibly TRBD1 on 6 matching bases. The CDR3 is 15 amino acids. Deletions cut 4 bases from V and 0 bases from J, with 14 bases between. Germline V lookup: CDR1 SGHKS, CDR2 YYEKEE (reference sequence). The CDR3 is CASSPHLQGSYEQYF. In DNA form, the CDR3 reads TGTGCCAGCAGCCCGCACCTACAGGGCTCCTACGAGCAGTACTTC.